The present T cell receptor beta chain was sequenced within a study of shared clonotypes between healthy human individuals. For this clone: The identical CDR3 is also encoded by other nucleotide sequences in the sample.

Germline V gene sequence: CDR1 MNHNY, CDR2 SVGAGI (reference sequence). Trimming took 6 bases from V and 0 from J, leaving 14 bases between them. The CDR3 sequence is 15 residues long. The authors distributed each subset's genomic DNA evenly over several immunoSEQ plates. Sequencing was performed with immunoSEQ multiplex PCR; in TCRdb, only in-frame clones are kept and a portion is missing. The sample records 1.6 million or so clones, 98% to 99% being singletons. The material sequenced was naive CD4+ T cells sorted from blood. Specified subset: CD45RA+ positively selected. The rearrangement uses TRBV6-6 and TRBJ1-1; possibly TRBD1 for D (5 bases). This receptor was taken from a man aged 30 to 45 in good health. CDR3 sequence reads: CASSQTGLLNTEAFF. CDR3 sequence (DNA): TGTGCCAGCAGCCAAACGGGGCTTCTGAACACTGAAGCTTTCTTT.